Listed below are T cell receptor beta chains from one sample, sequenced in a study of CXCR3-negative and CXCR3-positive naive CD8 T cells. TCRdb reanalyzed the 5' RACE reads and collapses them to one entry per CDR3 protein, without DNA. Recorded for this sample: 130,000 to 150,000 distinct CDR3 sequences. Specimen: naive CXCR3+ CD8+ T cells from blood. These receptors all stem from a human donor in good health. Some clones in this sample may be carry-over from other donors' samples. Both conserved end residues are part of each CDR3.

CDR3 protein: CASRDRTAPPYGYTF
J gene: TRBJ1-2
V gene: TRBV6-1

CDR3 protein: CASSPKQGVYSYEQYF
J gene: TRBJ2-7
V gene: TRBV7-6

CDR3 protein: CASTAHPILRYNSPLHF
J gene: TRBJ1-6
V gene: TRBV13

CDR3 protein: CASSYSDLVGDEQYF
J gene: TRBJ2-7
V gene: TRBV6-5

CDR3 protein: CASSARQANSPLHF
J gene: TRBJ1-6
V gene: TRBV9

CDR3 protein: CASGLVGNSYEQYF
J gene: TRBJ2-7
V gene: TRBV12-5

CDR3 protein: CASSRLNQETQYF
J gene: TRBJ2-5
V gene: TRBV7-9

CDR3 protein: CASSPLAGGPYEQYF
J gene: TRBJ2-7
V gene: TRBV4-2

CDR3 protein: CASSSGLAGFYNEQFF
J gene: TRBJ2-1
V gene: TRBV27

CDR3 protein: CASSRHPLTALAFF
J gene: TRBJ1-1
V gene: TRBV7-9

CDR3 protein: CASSPTGGAYEQYF
J gene: TRBJ2-7
V gene: TRBV5-1

CDR3 protein: CASSQPGDLDTQYF
J gene: TRBJ2-3
V gene: TRBV14

CDR3 protein: CASSVDRAGANVLTF
J gene: TRBJ2-6
V gene: TRBV10-2

CDR3 protein: CSARDRLAEPYEQYF
J gene: TRBJ2-7
V gene: TRBV20-1

CDR3 protein: CSARVKGRYEQYF
J gene: TRBJ2-7
V gene: TRBV20-1

CDR3 protein: CAWSDVAPYEQYF
J gene: TRBJ2-7
V gene: TRBV30

CDR3 protein: CSASPFIAGGITDTQYF
J gene: TRBJ2-3
V gene: TRBV20-1

CDR3 protein: CASSLSGSAFQETQYF
J gene: TRBJ2-5
V gene: TRBV28

CDR3 protein: CASSLPVERGDPGETQYF
J gene: TRBJ2-5
V gene: TRBV7-2

CDR3 protein: CASRPRRDYGEQYF
J gene: TRBJ2-7
V gene: TRBV28

CDR3 protein: CASTFLQGPQETQYF
J gene: TRBJ2-5
V gene: TRBV6-2/TRBV6-3

CDR3 protein: CASSPHEGLRLGDDEQFF
J gene: TRBJ2-1
V gene: TRBV7-9

CDR3 protein: CASSHIYNEQFF
J gene: TRBJ2-1
V gene: TRBV3-1

CDR3 protein: CASRTDQETQYF
J gene: TRBJ2-5
V gene: TRBV28

CDR3 protein: CSVVSEVNEQFF
J gene: TRBJ2-1
V gene: TRBV29-1

CDR3 protein: CASSIGGTVTDTQYF
J gene: TRBJ2-3
V gene: TRBV19

CDR3 protein: CASSYEGEGNEQYF
J gene: TRBJ2-7
V gene: TRBV6-5

CDR3 protein: CASSESANYGYTF
J gene: TRBJ1-2
V gene: TRBV10-2

CDR3 protein: CASSGRDSNNEQFF
J gene: TRBJ2-1
V gene: TRBV27

CDR3 protein: CSVEPRQGPYEQYF
J gene: TRBJ2-7
V gene: TRBV29-1

CDR3 protein: CASSLIPADTRYF
J gene: TRBJ2-3
V gene: TRBV7-3

CDR3 protein: CSVSLNTEALF
J gene: TRBJ1-1
V gene: TRBV29-1

CDR3 protein: CASSLPAVAEAFF
J gene: TRBJ1-1
V gene: TRBV11-2

CDR3 protein: CASSALMGGKGPTYEQYF
J gene: TRBJ2-7
V gene: TRBV5-1

CDR3 protein: CASSVAEGTEAFF
J gene: TRBJ1-1
V gene: TRBV9

CDR3 protein: CASSLAVEGPEAFF
J gene: TRBJ1-1
V gene: TRBV5-1

CDR3 protein: CSAYYRDRGPTEAFF
J gene: TRBJ1-1
V gene: TRBV20-1

CDR3 protein: CASSQERSAGTGDYNSPLHF
J gene: TRBJ1-6
V gene: TRBV4-3

CDR3 protein: CASSPPQGVYYNEQFF
J gene: TRBJ2-1
V gene: TRBV18

CDR3 protein: CASTPLAGVYNEQFF
J gene: TRBJ2-1
V gene: TRBV6-2/TRBV6-3

CDR3 protein: CASSLASAGYEQYF
J gene: TRBJ2-7
V gene: TRBV12-3/TRBV12-4

CDR3 protein: CASSLGPGETCEQYF
J gene: TRBJ2-7
V gene: TRBV5-4

CDR3 protein: CASSGPDRLYDSSDEQYF
J gene: TRBJ2-7
V gene: TRBV25-1

CDR3 protein: CASLASGYTGELFF
J gene: TRBJ2-2
V gene: TRBV27

CDR3 protein: CASSYDPRGYDYGYTF
J gene: TRBJ1-2
V gene: TRBV6-2/TRBV6-3